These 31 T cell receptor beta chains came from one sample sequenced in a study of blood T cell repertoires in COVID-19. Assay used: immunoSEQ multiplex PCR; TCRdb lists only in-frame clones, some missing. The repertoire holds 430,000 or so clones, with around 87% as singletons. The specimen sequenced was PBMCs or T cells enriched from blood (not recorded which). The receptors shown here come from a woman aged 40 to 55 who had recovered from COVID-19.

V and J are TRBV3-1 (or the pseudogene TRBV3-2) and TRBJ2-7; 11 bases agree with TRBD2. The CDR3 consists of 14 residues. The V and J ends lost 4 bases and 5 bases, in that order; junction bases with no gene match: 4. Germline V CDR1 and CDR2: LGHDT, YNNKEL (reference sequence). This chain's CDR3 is CASSPGTSGHEQYF. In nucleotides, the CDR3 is TGTGCCAGCAGCCCCGGGACTAGCGGCCACGAGCAGTACTTC.

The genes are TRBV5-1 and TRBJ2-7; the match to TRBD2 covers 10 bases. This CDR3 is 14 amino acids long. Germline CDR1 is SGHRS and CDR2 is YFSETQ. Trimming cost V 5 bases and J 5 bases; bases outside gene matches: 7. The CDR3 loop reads CASSLAGVFDEQYF. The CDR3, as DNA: TGCGCCAGCAGTCTAGCGGGAGTGTTCGACGAGCAGTACTTC.

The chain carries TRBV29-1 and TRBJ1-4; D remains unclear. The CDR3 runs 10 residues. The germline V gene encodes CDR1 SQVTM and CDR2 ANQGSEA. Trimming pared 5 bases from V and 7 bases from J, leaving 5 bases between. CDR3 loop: CSVFFEKLFF. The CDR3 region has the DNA TGCAGCGTTTTCTTTGAAAAACTGTTTTTT.

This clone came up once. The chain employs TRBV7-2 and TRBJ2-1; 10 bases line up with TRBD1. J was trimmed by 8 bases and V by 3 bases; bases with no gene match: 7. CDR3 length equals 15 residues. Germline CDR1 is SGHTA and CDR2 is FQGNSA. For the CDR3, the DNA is TGTGCCAGCAGCTTCCGGGACAGGGGAGGCCATGAGCAGTTCTTC. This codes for CASSFRDRGGHEQFF.

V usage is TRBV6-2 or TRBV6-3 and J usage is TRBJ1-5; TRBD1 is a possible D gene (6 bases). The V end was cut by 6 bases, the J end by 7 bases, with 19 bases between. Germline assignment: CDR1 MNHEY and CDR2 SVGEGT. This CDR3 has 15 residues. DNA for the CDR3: TGTGCCAGCAGCCATCACAGGGATTTAGTACAGCCCCAGCATTTT. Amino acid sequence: CASSHHRDLVQPQHF.

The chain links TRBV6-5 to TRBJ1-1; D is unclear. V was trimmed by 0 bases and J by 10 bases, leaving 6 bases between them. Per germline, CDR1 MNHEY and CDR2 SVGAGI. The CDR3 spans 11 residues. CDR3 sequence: CASSYSGRAFF. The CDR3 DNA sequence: TGTGCCAGCAGTTACTCAGGGAGAGCTTTCTTT.

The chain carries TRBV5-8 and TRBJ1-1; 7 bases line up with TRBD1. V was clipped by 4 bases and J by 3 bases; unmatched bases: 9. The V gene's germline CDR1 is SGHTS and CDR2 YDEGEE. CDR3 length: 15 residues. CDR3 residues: CASSLTGAGYTEAFF. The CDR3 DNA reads TGTGCCAGCAGCCTAACAGGGGCTGGGTACACTGAAGCTTTCTTT.

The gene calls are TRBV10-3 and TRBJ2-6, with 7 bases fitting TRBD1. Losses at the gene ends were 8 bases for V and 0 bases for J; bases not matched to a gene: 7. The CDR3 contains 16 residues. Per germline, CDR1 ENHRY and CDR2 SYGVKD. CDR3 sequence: CAIRQGSISGANVLTF. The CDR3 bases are TGTGCCATCCGACAGGGCAGTATCTCTGGGGCCAACGTCCTGACTTTC.

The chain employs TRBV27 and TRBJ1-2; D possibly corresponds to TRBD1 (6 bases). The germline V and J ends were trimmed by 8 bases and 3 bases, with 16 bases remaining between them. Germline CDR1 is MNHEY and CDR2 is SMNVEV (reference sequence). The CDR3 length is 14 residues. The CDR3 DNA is TGTGCCAGCGGAAAACAGGGATTAGACTATGGCTACACCTTC. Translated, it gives CASGKQGLDYGYTF.

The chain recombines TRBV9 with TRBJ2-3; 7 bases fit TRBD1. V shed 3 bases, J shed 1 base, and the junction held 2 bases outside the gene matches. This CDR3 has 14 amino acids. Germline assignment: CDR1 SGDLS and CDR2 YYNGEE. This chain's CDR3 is CASSAGQGTDTQYF. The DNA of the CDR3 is TGTGCCAGCAGCGCAGGACAGGGCACAGATACGCAGTATTTT.

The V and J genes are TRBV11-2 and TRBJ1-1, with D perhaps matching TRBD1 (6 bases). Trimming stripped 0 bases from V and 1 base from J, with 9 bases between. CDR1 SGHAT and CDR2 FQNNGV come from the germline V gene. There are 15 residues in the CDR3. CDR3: CASSLEQGRNTEAFF. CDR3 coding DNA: TGTGCCAGCAGCTTAGAACAGGGACGGAACACTGAAGCTTTCTTT.

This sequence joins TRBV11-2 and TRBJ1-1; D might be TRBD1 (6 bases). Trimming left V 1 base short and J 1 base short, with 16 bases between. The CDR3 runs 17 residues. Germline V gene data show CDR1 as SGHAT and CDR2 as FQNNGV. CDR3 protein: CASSLGVVTGWNTEAFF. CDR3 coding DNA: TGTGCCAGCAGCTTAGGCGTCGTGACAGGTTGGAACACTGAAGCTTTCTTT.

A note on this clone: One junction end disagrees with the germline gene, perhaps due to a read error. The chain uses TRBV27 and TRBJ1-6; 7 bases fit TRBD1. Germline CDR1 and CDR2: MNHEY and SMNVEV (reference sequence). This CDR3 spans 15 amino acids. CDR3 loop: CASSLLGTDNSPLHF. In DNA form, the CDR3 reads TGTGCCAGCAGCTTATTGGGGACAGATAATTCACCCCTCCACTTT.

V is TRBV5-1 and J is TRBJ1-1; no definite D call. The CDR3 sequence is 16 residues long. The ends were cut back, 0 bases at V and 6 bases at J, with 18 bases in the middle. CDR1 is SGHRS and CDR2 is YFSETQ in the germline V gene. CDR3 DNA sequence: TGCGCCAGCAGCTTGGACCCCTTCTTGGAGGAGTCTGAAGCTTTCTTT. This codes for CASSLDPFLEESEAFF.

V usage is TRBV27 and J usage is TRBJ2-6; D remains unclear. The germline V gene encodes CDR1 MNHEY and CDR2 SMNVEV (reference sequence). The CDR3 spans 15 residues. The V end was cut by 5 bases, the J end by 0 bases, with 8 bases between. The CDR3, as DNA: TGTGCCAGCAGTCCTGACAACTCTGGGGCCAACGTCCTGACTTTC. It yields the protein CASSPDNSGANVLTF.

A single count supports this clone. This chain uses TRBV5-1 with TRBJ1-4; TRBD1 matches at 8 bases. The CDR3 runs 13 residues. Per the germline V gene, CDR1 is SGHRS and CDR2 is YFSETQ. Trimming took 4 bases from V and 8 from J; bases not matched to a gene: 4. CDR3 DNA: TGCGCCAGCAGCCCGACAGGGGAGGAAAAACTGTTTTTT. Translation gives CASSPTGEEKLFF.

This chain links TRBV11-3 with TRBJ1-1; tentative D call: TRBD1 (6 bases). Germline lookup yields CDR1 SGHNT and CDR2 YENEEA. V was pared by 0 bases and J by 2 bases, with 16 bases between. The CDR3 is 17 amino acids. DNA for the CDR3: TGTGCCAGCAGCTTAGAGTGGACAGCATTCCCAAACACTGAAGCTTTCTTT. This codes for CASSLEWTAFPNTEAFF.

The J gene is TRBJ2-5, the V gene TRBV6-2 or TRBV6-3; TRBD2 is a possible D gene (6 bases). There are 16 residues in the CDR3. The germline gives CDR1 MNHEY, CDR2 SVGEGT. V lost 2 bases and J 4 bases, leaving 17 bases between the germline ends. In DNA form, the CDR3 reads TGTGCCAGCAGTTACGGTCGGGAGATCGGGCGAGAGACCCAGTACTTC. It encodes CASSYGREIGRETQYF.

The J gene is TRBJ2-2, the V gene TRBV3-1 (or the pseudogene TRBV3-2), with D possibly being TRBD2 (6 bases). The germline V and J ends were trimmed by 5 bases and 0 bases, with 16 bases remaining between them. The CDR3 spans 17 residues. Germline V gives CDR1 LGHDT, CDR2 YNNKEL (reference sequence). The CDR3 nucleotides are TGTGCCAGCAGCAGAGGGGTGGCGGGGACGAACACCGGGGAGCTGTTTTTT. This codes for CASSRGVAGTNTGELFF.

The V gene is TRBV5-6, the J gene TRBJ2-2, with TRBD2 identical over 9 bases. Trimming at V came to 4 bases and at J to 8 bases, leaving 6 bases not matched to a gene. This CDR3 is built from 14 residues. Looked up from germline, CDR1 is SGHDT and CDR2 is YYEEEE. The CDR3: CASSRLAVEGELFF. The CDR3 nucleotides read TGTGCCAGCAGCCGACTAGCGGTAGAGGGGGAGCTGTTTTTT.

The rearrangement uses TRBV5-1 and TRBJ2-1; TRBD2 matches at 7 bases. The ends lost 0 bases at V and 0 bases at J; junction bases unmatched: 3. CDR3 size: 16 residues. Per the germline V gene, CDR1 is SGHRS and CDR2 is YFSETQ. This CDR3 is CASSLAGRSSYNEQFF. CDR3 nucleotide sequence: TGCGCCAGCAGCTTGGCCGGGAGGAGCTCCTACAATGAGCAGTTCTTC.

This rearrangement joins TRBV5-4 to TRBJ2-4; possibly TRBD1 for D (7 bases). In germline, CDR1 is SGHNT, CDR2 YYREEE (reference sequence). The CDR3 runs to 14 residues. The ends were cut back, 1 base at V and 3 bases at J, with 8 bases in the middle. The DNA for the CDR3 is TGTGCCAGCAGCTTGCAGGGGGGCAAAAACATTCAGTACTTC. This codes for CASSLQGGKNIQYF.

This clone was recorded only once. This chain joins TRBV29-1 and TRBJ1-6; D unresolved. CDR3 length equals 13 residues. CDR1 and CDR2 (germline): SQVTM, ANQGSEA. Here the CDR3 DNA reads TGCGCCTTCGGGGTTGCATATAATTCACCCCTCCACTTT. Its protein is CAFGVAYNSPLHF. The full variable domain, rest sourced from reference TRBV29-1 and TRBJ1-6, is SAVISQKPSRDICQRGTSLTIQCQVDSQVTMMFWYRQQPGQSLTLIATANQGSEATYESGFVIDKFPISRPNLTFSTLTVSNMSPEDSSIYLCAFGVAYNSPLHFGNGTRLTVT.

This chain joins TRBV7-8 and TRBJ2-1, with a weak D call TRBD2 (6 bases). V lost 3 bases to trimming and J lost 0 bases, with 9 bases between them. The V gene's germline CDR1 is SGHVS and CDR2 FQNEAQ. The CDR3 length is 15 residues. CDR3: CASSFGRSSYNEQFF. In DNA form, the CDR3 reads TGTGCCAGCAGCTTTGGGAGGAGCTCCTACAATGAGCAGTTCTTC. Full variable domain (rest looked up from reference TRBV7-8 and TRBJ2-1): GAGVSQSPRYKVAKRGQDVALRCDPISGHVSLFWYQQALGQGPEFLTYFQNEAQLDKSGLPSDRFFAERPEGSVSTLKIQRTQQEDSAVYLCASSFGRSSYNEQFFGPGTRLTVL.

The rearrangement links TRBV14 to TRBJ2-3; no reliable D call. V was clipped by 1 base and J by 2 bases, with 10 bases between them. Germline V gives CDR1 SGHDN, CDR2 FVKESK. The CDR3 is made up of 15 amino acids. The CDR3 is CASSQGSLLTDTQYF. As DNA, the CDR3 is TGTGCCAGCAGCCAAGGTAGCCTCCTCACAGATACGCAGTATTTT.

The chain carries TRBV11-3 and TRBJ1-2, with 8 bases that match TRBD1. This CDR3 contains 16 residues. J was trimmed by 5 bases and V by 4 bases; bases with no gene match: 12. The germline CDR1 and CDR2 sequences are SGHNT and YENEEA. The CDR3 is CASSYKVQGAEYGYTF. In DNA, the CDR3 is TGTGCCAGCAGCTATAAAGTCCAGGGGGCGGAGTATGGCTACACCTTC.

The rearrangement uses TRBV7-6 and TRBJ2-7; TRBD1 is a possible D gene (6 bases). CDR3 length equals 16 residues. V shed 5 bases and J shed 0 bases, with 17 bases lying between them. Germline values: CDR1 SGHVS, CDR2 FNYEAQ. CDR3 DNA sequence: TGTGCCAGCAGCCTAGACCCGGGACAAACCTCCTACGAGCAGTACTTC. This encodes CASSLDPGQTSYEQYF.

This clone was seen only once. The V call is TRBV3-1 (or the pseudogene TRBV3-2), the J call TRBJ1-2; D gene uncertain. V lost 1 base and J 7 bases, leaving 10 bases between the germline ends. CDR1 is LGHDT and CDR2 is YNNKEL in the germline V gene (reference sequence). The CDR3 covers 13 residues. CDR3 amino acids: CASSQGFTRGYTF. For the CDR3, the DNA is TGTGCCAGCAGCCAAGGGTTCACTCGTGGCTACACCTTC.

CDR3 sequence: CASSLVFGQVETQYF. As DNA, the CDR3 is TGTGCCAGCAGCTTAGTCTTTGGACAGGTAGAGACCCAGTACTTC. J is TRBJ2-5 and V is TRBV7-2; 7 bases map to TRBD1. The germline V gene encodes CDR1 SGHTA and CDR2 FQGNSA. The CDR3 is 15 residues long. V shed 1 base and J 4 bases; nucleotides not matched to a gene: 6.

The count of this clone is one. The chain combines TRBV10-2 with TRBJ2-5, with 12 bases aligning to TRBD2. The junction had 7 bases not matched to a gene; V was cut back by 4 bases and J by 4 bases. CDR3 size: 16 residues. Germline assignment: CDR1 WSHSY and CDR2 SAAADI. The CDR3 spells CASSGLAGESRETQYF. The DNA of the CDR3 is TGCGCCAGCAGTGGACTAGCGGGAGAGTCGCGAGAGACCCAGTACTTC.

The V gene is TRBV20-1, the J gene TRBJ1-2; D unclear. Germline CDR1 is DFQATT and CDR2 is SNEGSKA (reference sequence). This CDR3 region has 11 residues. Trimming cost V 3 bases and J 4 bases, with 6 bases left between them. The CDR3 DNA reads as TGCAGTGCTAGGTCCCTCTATGGCTACACCTTC. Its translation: CSARSLYGYTF.